A selection of T cell receptor beta chains follows, all from one sample in a study of T cells in Graves' hyperthyroidism and ophthalmopathy. TCRdb re-derived calls from the multiplex PCR reads in MiXCR, one entry per CDR3 protein. The repertoire holds roughly 580,000 distinct CDR3 sequences, with over 11% as singletons. Specimen: blood. These receptors were obtained from a woman aged 30 to 39 with Graves' hyperthyroidism that later progressed to Graves' ophthalmopathy. CDR3s include the opening cysteine and the closing phenylalanine or tryptophan. Each record gives: J gene, V gene, CDR3 protein.

>TRBJ2-7|TRBV2
CASPGTAGTGSYEQYF
>TRBJ2-7|TRBV11-2
CASSHPKDRENPYEQYF
>TRBJ2-7|TRBV27
CASSSTGTSYEQYF
>TRBJ2-3|TRBV12-3/TRBV12-4
CASSHSTSGGDAQYF
>TRBJ2-1|TRBV9
CASSVGLAGNNEQFF
>TRBJ2-5|TRBV10-3
CAIRLAEEETQYF
>TRBJ1-2|TRBV10-3
CATRETIGYGYTF
>TRBJ2-1|TRBV25-1
CASRTGTYNEQFF
>TRBJ1-5|TRBV12-3/TRBV12-4
CASRGTASNQPQHF
>TRBJ1-2|TRBV6-1
CASSEGRVGGYTF
>TRBJ2-4|TRBV6-1
CASRKELAGAKNIQYF
>TRBJ2-7|TRBV7-9
CASSWTGAAANEQYF
>TRBJ1-2|TRBV5-5
CASSGGQASYYGYTF
>TRBJ1-2|TRBV29-1
CSVRGTAYGYTF
>TRBJ2-5|TRBV29-1
CSVQLAGETQYF
>TRBJ2-3|TRBV30
CAWSGFYRGSTDTQYF
>TRBJ2-5|TRBV5-1
CASSLTRSPQETQYF
>TRBJ2-2|TRBV6-5
CASSYLGTPGTGELFF
>TRBJ1-2|TRBV6-2/TRBV6-3
CASSRTEGEYTF
>TRBJ2-7|TRBV7-9
CASSLGGSSEQYF
>TRBJ2-1|TRBV11-3
CASTGQGSYNEQFF
>TRBJ1-6|TRBV18
CASTDSSDSPLHF
>TRBJ2-2|TRBV19
CASSTPGGRTGELFF
>TRBJ2-7|TRBV20-1
CSASSPEGAIYEQYF
>TRBJ2-7|TRBV5-1
CASSFGPSRNEQYF
>TRBJ2-7|TRBV27
CASSSTGTTNEQYF